The 28 T cell receptor beta chains below all came from one sample that was sequenced in a study of blood T cell repertoires in COVID-19. Profiling relied on immunoSEQ multiplex PCR, and the TCRdb table lists in-frame clones only, not all of them. The sample includes hundreds of thousands of clones, around 90% seen only once; the top ten take around 0.97%. The sequenced material came from peripheral blood. The source of these receptors is a woman aged 40 to 49 with COVID-19, enrolled during active disease.

The genes are TRBV14 and TRBJ2-2; a weak D match, TRBD2 (6 bases). CDR1 is SGHDN and CDR2 is FVKESK in the germline V gene. The CDR3 contains 15 residues. V was cut by 4 bases and J by 6 bases, with 15 bases left in between. Here the CDR3 reads CASSPALAWAGELFF. The CDR3 DNA reads TGTGCCAGCAGCCCCGCCCTAGCGTGGGCCGGGGAGCTGTTTTTT. The full variable domain, its missing parts supplied by reference TRBV14 and TRBJ2-2, is EAGVTQFPSHSVIEKGQTVTLRCDPISGHDNLYWYRRVMGKEIKFLLHFVKESKQDESGMPNNRFLAERTGGTYSTLKVQPAELEDSGVYFCASSPALAWAGELFFGEGSRLTVL.

V usage is TRBV6-5 and J usage is TRBJ1-6, with a possible D match to TRBD1 (6 bases). Germline V gene lookup returns CDR1 MNHEY and CDR2 SVGAGI. The ends were cut back, 4 bases at V and 5 bases at J, with 12 bases in the middle. CDR3 length: 15 amino acids. CDR3 DNA sequence: TGTGCCAGCAGTTTATACAGGGTAGATAATTCACCCCTCCACTTT. Its translation: CASSLYRVDNSPLHF.

The J gene is TRBJ1-1, the V gene TRBV27; no clear D gene. This CDR3 spans 14 amino acids. Germline lookup yields CDR1 MNHEY and CDR2 SMNVEV (reference sequence). V was shortened by 2 bases and J by 8 bases, with 15 bases between the two germline ends. The CDR3 bases are TGTGCCAGCAGTTTAAAGGCCCTAGATCCCGAAGCTTTCTTT. Amino acid sequence: CASSLKALDPEAFF.

V usage is TRBV5-8 and J usage is TRBJ1-2, with D unclear. V shed 5 bases and J shed 8 bases, with 13 bases lying between them. The CDR3 has 12 residues. In germline, CDR1 is SGHTS, CDR2 YDEGEE. In DNA, the CDR3 is TGTGCCAGCAGTTTTTTGAATGGCGGCTACACCTTC. This gives the protein CASSFLNGGYTF.

The chain uses TRBV28 and TRBJ1-3; no definite D call. The V end lost 5 bases, the J end lost 0 bases, and 14 bases lay between the germline ends. Germline lookup yields CDR1 MDHEN and CDR2 SYDVKM. This CDR3 contains 16 residues. Here the CDR3 reads CASSNPGASSGNTIYF. CDR3 coding DNA: TGTGCCAGCAGTAACCCGGGAGCGAGCTCTGGAAACACCATATATTTT.

The chain uses TRBV7-9 and TRBJ1-1, with a tentative D call TRBD1 (5 bases). Germline V CDR1 and CDR2: SEHNR, FQNEAQ (reference sequence). The germline V and J ends were trimmed by 6 bases and 0 bases, with 17 bases remaining between them. This CDR3 has 16 residues. CDR3 sequence reads: CASRSRQQNLNTEAFF. As DNA, the CDR3 is TGTGCCAGCAGGTCCAGACAGCAAAACCTGAACACTGAAGCTTTCTTT.

V is TRBV5-1 and J is TRBJ1-1, with 11 bases fitting TRBD1. The CDR3 loop spans 16 amino acids. V shed 4 bases, J shed 11 bases, and the junction held 16 bases outside the gene matches. Germline-derived CDR1 and CDR2 are SGHRS and YFSETQ. Here the CDR3 reads CASSPQDTGGQGEAFF. CDR3 bases: TGCGCCAGCAGCCCACAAGACACCGGGGGACAGGGGGAGGCTTTCTTT.

The chain is built from TRBV2 and TRBJ2-7, with 7 bases aligning to TRBD1. The V gene's germline CDR1 is SNHLY and CDR2 FYNNEI. V lost 3 bases, J lost 2 bases, and 4 bases stayed unmatched. The CDR3 extends over 14 amino acids. For the CDR3, the DNA is TGTGCCAGCAGTGAGAACAGGGGAACCTACGAGCAGTACTTC. Translated, it gives CASSENRGTYEQYF. Combining the CDR3 with reference TRBV2 and TRBJ2-7 gives the whole variable domain EPEVTQTPSHQVTQMGQEVILRCVPISNHLYFYWYRQILGQKVEFLVSFYNNEISEKSEIFDDQFSVERPDGSNFTLKIRSTKLEDSAMYFCASSENRGTYEQYFGPGTRLTVT.

The rearrangement uses TRBV7-9 and TRBJ2-5, with 9 positions matching TRBD2. The CDR3 sequence is 16 residues long. The V gene's germline CDR1 is SEHNR and CDR2 FQNEAQ (reference sequence). V gave up 5 bases and J gave up 5 bases; unmatched junction bases: 12. The CDR3 nucleotides read TGTGCCAGCAGCCCCAGGGGTAGCGGGAGCTTTGAGACCCAGTACTTC. Translation gives CASSPRGSGSFETQYF.

On this clone: The same CDR3 arises from other DNA sequences in this sample as well. V gene TRBV18 combines with J gene TRBJ1-1; 7 bases agree with TRBD1. The trim removed 3 bases at V and 2 bases at J, leaving 3 bases unmatched. CDR3 length equals 14 residues. Germline V gene data show CDR1 as KGHSH and CDR2 as LQKENI. CDR3 DNA: TGTGCCAGCTCACCCGGGACAGCCAACACTGAAGCTTTCTTT. The encoded protein is CASSPGTANTEAFF. The variable domain in full, with the rest retrieved from reference TRBV18 and TRBJ1-1, is NAGVMQNPRHLVRRRGQEARLRCSPMKGHSHVYWYRQLPEEGLKFMVYLQKENIIDESGMPKERFSAEFPKEGPSILRIQQVVRGDSAAYFCASSPGTANTEAFFGQGTRLTVV.

This chain links TRBV6-5 with TRBJ2-7; tentative D call: TRBD1 (6 bases). This CDR3 is built from 15 residues. Trimming shortened V by 0 bases and J by 6 bases, and 15 bases separated the two germline ends. Germline values: CDR1 MNHEY, CDR2 SVGAGI. The CDR3 DNA reads as TGTGCCAGCAGTTACTCCCAACAGGGTCGGGGCGAGCAGTACTTC. Amino acids: CASSYSQQGRGEQYF.

J is TRBJ2-5 and V is TRBV7-2; D remains unclear. This CDR3 is built from 11 residues. V lost 2 bases, J lost 5 bases, and 3 bases lay in between. Germline CDR1 SGHTA, CDR2 FQGNSA. The CDR3 nucleotides read TGTGCCAGCAGCTTAAGCGAGACCCAGTACTTC. Translating it yields CASSLSETQYF.

With regard to this clone: Other DNA sequences of this sample code for an identical CDR3. The chain links TRBV7-2 to TRBJ1-1; no clear D gene. V was pared by 3 bases and J by 1 base, with 9 bases between. This CDR3 has 14 residues. CDR1 is SGHTA and CDR2 is FQGNSA in the germline V gene. CDR3 protein: CASSLVPGNTEAFF. The CDR3, as DNA: TGTGCCAGCAGCTTGGTACCCGGGAACACTGAAGCTTTCTTT.

This chain uses TRBV7-3 with TRBJ2-7, with 7 bases identical to TRBD1. With 2 bases clipped from V and 2 bases from J, the junction kept 6 bases outside the gene matches. Per germline, CDR1 SGHTA and CDR2 FQGTGA. The CDR3 totals 15 residues. The CDR3 is CASSLGTATPYEQYF. Written as DNA, the CDR3 is TGTGCCAGCAGCTTAGGGACAGCTACTCCCTACGAGCAGTACTTC.

A single count supports this clone. The chain couples TRBV27 to TRBJ1-5; D remains unclear. Trimming removed 5 bases from V and 11 bases from J, with 13 bases in between. Germline lookup yields CDR1 MNHEY and CDR2 SMNVEV (reference sequence). CDR3 size: 12 residues. CDR3 protein: CASSTRDRAQHF. The DNA of the CDR3 is TGTGCCAGCAGTACCCGGGATCGGGCCCAGCATTTT.

The rearrangement joins TRBV2 to TRBJ1-2; 8 bases are a match to TRBD1. The V gene end was trimmed by 5 bases and the J gene end by 2 bases; junction bases not matched to a gene: 7. The CDR3 sequence is 15 residues long. CDR1 and CDR2 from the germline V gene are SNHLY and FYNNEI. CDR3 DNA sequence: TGTGCCAGCAGTCCTGACAGGGGTTTAAACTATGGCTACACCTTC. It yields the protein CASSPDRGLNYGYTF.

The rearrangement uses TRBV28 and TRBJ1-4; TRBD1 matches 9 bases. V gave up 8 bases and J gave up 5 bases; unmatched junction bases: 9. The CDR3 length is 15 residues. Germline values: CDR1 MDHEN, CDR2 SYDVKM. The CDR3, as DNA: TGTGCCAGCGGGGCGGGACAGGGAGCAAATGAAAAACTGTTTTTT. Its translation: CASGAGQGANEKLFF.

CDR3: CASSFPGNTEAFF. The CDR3, as DNA: TGTGCCAGCAGCTTTCCGGGGAACACTGAAGCTTTCTTT. The chain links TRBV5-4 to TRBJ1-1; D not resolved. Germline CDR1 reads SGHNT; CDR2 reads YYREEE (reference sequence). V was clipped by 2 bases and J by 1 base, with 6 bases between them. The CDR3 extends over 13 amino acids.

This sequence joins TRBV24-1 and TRBJ2-7; weak D call: TRBD1 (6 bases). The CDR3 covers 16 residues. Germline V gene sequence: CDR1 KGHDR, CDR2 SFDVKD. Trimming cost V 4 bases and J 6 bases, with 21 bases left between them. In DNA form, the CDR3 reads TGTGCCACCAGTGAGCTTCCTCCGGGACACACTACCGAGCAGTACTTC. This gives the protein CATSELPPGHTTEQYF.

The genes are TRBV5-1 and TRBJ1-2; D might be TRBD1 (6 bases). Deletions cut 0 bases from V and 5 bases from J, with 8 bases between. Germline CDR1 SGHRS, CDR2 YFSETQ. The CDR3 spans 13 residues. The CDR3 DNA reads TGCGCCAGCAGCTTGGAACAGGGTTATGGCTACACCTTC. This encodes CASSLEQGYGYTF.

The CDR3 loop is CASSPSTGSFHEQYF. The CDR3 bases are TGTGCCAGCAGCCCTTCGACAGGGTCGTTCCACGAGCAGTACTTC. The chain is built from TRBV11-2 and TRBJ2-7, with 7 bases lining up with TRBD1. Germline V lookup: CDR1 SGHAT, CDR2 FQNNGV. V lost 5 bases and J lost 5; bases outside the gene matches: 12. The CDR3 is 15 residues long. Full variable domain (remainder filled in from reference TRBV11-2 and TRBJ2-7): EAGVAQSPRYKIIEKRQSVAFWCNPISGHATLYWYQQILGQGPKLLIQFQNNGVVDDSQLPKDRFSAERLKGVDSTLKIQPAKLEDSAVYLCASSPSTGSFHEQYFGPGTRLTVT.

The V call is TRBV3-1 (or the pseudogene TRBV3-2), the J call TRBJ1-3; D is perhaps TRBD1 (6 bases). Trimming left V 5 bases short and J 2 bases short, with 13 bases between. This CDR3 region has 15 residues. The germline V gene encodes CDR1 LGHDT and CDR2 YNNKEL (reference sequence). CDR3 amino acids: CASSARDMTGNTIYF. In nucleotides, the CDR3 is TGTGCCAGCAGCGCTAGGGACATGACTGGAAACACCATATATTTT.

The V gene is TRBV13, the J gene TRBJ1-2; 9 bases are shared with TRBD1. The CDR3 is made up of 15 amino acids. V lost 5 bases to trimming and J lost 1 base; unmatched junction nucleotides: 5. Germline CDR1 is PRHDT and CDR2 is FYEKMQ (reference sequence). This CDR3 is CASSTDRGINYGYTF. In DNA, the CDR3 is TGTGCCAGCAGCACTGACAGGGGGATTAACTATGGCTACACCTTC.

The chain carries TRBV29-1 and TRBJ1-2, with TRBD1 matching over 8 bases. This CDR3 region has 16 residues. Germline V gene lookup returns CDR1 SQVTM and CDR2 ANQGSEA. With 5 bases clipped from V and 2 bases from J, the junction kept 13 bases outside the gene matches. The CDR3 here is CSVPRGQLRENYGYTF. As DNA, the CDR3 is TGCAGCGTTCCCAGGGGGCAATTACGCGAGAACTATGGCTACACCTTC.

This clone was observed once. The chain employs TRBV5-8 and TRBJ2-7, with 11 positions matching TRBD2. CDR3 length equals 15 residues. V shed 1 base, J shed 4 bases, and the junction held 4 bases outside the gene matches. Germline CDR1 is SGHTS and CDR2 is YDEGEE. The chain's CDR3 is CASSLFIAGGYEQYF. The CDR3 DNA is TGTGCCAGCAGCTTGTTTATAGCGGGAGGGTACGAGCAGTACTTC. Complete variable domain (other parts from reference TRBV5-8 and TRBJ2-7): EAGVTQSPTHLIKTRGQQATLRCSPISGHTSVYWYQQALGLGLQFLLWYDEGEERNRGNFPPRFSGRQFPNYSSELNVNALELEDSALYLCASSLFIAGGYEQYFGPGTRLTVT.

This chain connects TRBV12-3 or TRBV12-4 to TRBJ2-5, with a possible D match to TRBD1 (5 bases). V lost 7 bases and J 5 bases, leaving 14 bases between the germline ends. The CDR3 loop spans 13 amino acids. CDR3 sequence: CASTIREEETQYF. DNA for the CDR3: TGTGCCAGCACCATCAGGGAAGAGGAGACCCAGTACTTC.

The chain combines TRBV18 with TRBJ1-1, with 11 bases lining up with TRBD1. Germline V gene sequence: CDR1 KGHSH, CDR2 LQKENI. The V segment lost 6 bases and the J segment 2 bases; nucleotides outside the gene matches: 8. This CDR3 is built from 16 residues. CDR3 residues: CASSRTGTGGNTEAFF. CDR3 DNA: TGTGCCAGCTCGCGCACCGGGACAGGGGGTAACACTGAAGCTTTCTTT. The complete variable domain, with remaining parts taken from reference TRBV18 and TRBJ1-1, reads NAGVMQNPRHLVRRRGQEARLRCSPMKGHSHVYWYRQLPEEGLKFMVYLQKENIIDESGMPKERFSAEFPKEGPSILRIQQVVRGDSAAYFCASSRTGTGGNTEAFFGQGTRLTVV.

The genes are TRBV30 and TRBJ2-6; D is perhaps TRBD1 (5 bases). This CDR3 is built from 17 residues. V lost 4 bases to trimming and J lost 0 bases, with 16 bases between them. The germline V gene encodes CDR1 GTSNPN and CDR2 SVGIG (reference sequence). Here the CDR3 DNA reads TGTGCCTGGAAAGGCAGGGCGTCCCGCTCTGGGGCCAACGTCCTGACTTTC. It codes for CAWKGRASRSGANVLTF.